This passage covers 24 T cell receptor beta chains from one sample sequenced in a study of blood T cell repertoires in COVID-19. Clones were read by immunoSEQ multiplex PCR, and TCRdb kept only the in-frame ones, dropping some. The sample has more than 100,000 clones; over 75% are singletons. The sequenced material came from peripheral blood. The receptors were sampled from a woman aged 70-85 years with acute or convalescent COVID-19.

This clone came up a few times. The rearrangement joins TRBV7-2 to TRBJ1-6; D might be TRBD1 (6 bases). The CDR3 runs to 16 residues. CDR1 and CDR2 from the germline V gene are SGHTA and FQGNSA. Trimming removed 6 bases at V and 6 bases at J, with 18 bases between. CDR3 in amino acids: CASRYTGNSGNSPLHF. In DNA, the CDR3 is TGTGCCAGCAGGTATACAGGGAACTCGGGTAATTCACCCCTCCACTTT.

The chain uses TRBV18 and TRBJ1-1, with D uncertain. Germline V lookup: CDR1 KGHSH, CDR2 LQKENI. This CDR3 is 14 amino acids long. The ends were cut back, 4 bases at V and 0 bases at J, with 9 bases in the middle. Here the CDR3 DNA reads TGTGCCAGCTCACGGACGGGGATGAACACTGAAGCTTTCTTT. Protein sequence: CASSRTGMNTEAFF.

The chain recombines TRBV7-2 with TRBJ1-2; no firm D call. Deletions cut 1 base from V and 2 bases from J, with 8 bases between. There are 14 residues in the CDR3. Germline lookup yields CDR1 SGHTA and CDR2 FQGNSA. The CDR3 coding sequence is TGTGCCAGCAGCTTAGACTCACAGAACTATGGCTACACCTTC. This sequence encodes CASSLDSQNYGYTF.

The chain uses TRBV7-2 and TRBJ1-4, with 10 bases identical to TRBD1. V was clipped by 5 bases and J by 7 bases; unmatched bases: 7. The CDR3 is 15 residues long. Germline assignment: CDR1 SGHTA and CDR2 FQGNSA. CDR3 sequence (DNA): TGTGCCAGCAGCCCAGACAGGGGGCGCGGTGAAAAACTGTTTTTT. Its translation: CASSPDRGRGEKLFF.

CDR3 protein: CASSQELGGGASSYEQYF. In DNA form, the CDR3 reads TGCGCCAGCAGCCAAGAACTTGGCGGGGGGGCCTCTTCCTACGAGCAGTACTTC. The V and J genes are TRBV4-1 and TRBJ2-7; TRBD2 aligns across 9 bases. CDR3 length: 18 amino acids. Germline CDR1 is MGHRA and CDR2 is YSYEKL. Germline trimming cut 0 bases from V and 1 base from J; bases unmatched to any gene: 10.

This clone turned up a few times. This rearrangement joins TRBV3-1 (or the pseudogene TRBV3-2) to TRBJ2-7; 13 bases are shared with TRBD2. Germline V lookup: CDR1 LGHDT, CDR2 YNNKEL (reference sequence). J was trimmed by 2 bases and V by 4 bases; bases with no gene match: 2. The CDR3 has 15 residues. CDR3 region: CASSPGLAGPYEQYF. CDR3 DNA: TGTGCCAGCAGCCCGGGACTAGCGGGACCCTACGAGCAGTACTTC.

The rearrangement joins TRBV4-1 to TRBJ1-1; TRBD1 agrees at 8 bases. The CDR3 spans 16 residues. Germline V gene sequence: CDR1 MGHRA, CDR2 YSYEKL. J gave up 1 base and V 1 base, and 5 bases lay outside the gene matches. The CDR3 region is CASSQGPGQANTEAFF. The CDR3 region has the DNA TGCGCCAGCAGCCAAGGCCCGGGACAGGCGAACACTGAAGCTTTCTTT.

The rearrangement joins TRBV10-1 to TRBJ1-1, with 9 bases fitting TRBD1. V lost 5 bases, J lost 10 bases, and 11 bases stayed unmatched. The CDR3 has 14 residues. Germline assignment: CDR1 WNHNN and CDR2 SYGVQD (reference sequence). The CDR3 region is CASSLSGQGTLAFF. In DNA form, the CDR3 reads TGCGCCAGCAGTTTATCGGGACAGGGTACCTTAGCTTTCTTT.

The chain has TRBV7-2 and TRBJ2-7, with 11 bases lining up with TRBD1. Germline CDR1 is SGHTA and CDR2 is FQGNSA. CDR3 length: 16 amino acids. Trimming cost V 1 base and J 9 bases; bases outside gene matches: 11. The CDR3 loop reads CASSLVLRTGGAGQYF. The CDR3 nucleotides read TGTGCCAGCAGCTTAGTCTTGAGGACAGGGGGCGCAGGGCAGTACTTC.

This rearrangement joins TRBV19 to TRBJ1-2; D is possibly TRBD1 (6 bases). Trimming took off 6 bases at V and 8 bases at J, with 13 bases between the two ends. The CDR3 totals 12 residues. Looked up from germline, CDR1 is LNHDA and CDR2 is SQIVND (reference sequence). The CDR3, as DNA: TGTGCCAGTAGCGTCACAGGGATGGGCTACACCTTC. Translation: CASSVTGMGYTF.

This clone was detected only a few times. The chain couples TRBV3-1 (or the pseudogene TRBV3-2) to TRBJ1-5, with D tentatively TRBD1 (6 bases). Germline lookup yields CDR1 LGHDT and CDR2 YNNKEL (reference sequence). V was clipped by 7 bases and J by 0 bases, with 16 bases between them. There are 16 residues in the CDR3. The CDR3, as DNA: TGTGCCAGCAAAGAGACAGGAGATTATAGCAATCAGCCCCAGCATTTT. Translating it yields CASKETGDYSNQPQHF.

The chain uses TRBV19 and TRBJ1-5, with D unresolved. Germline CDR1 is LNHDA and CDR2 is SQIVND (reference sequence). There are 12 residues in the CDR3. The ends were cut back, 3 bases at V and 9 bases at J, with 9 bases in the middle. The CDR3 protein is CASSISLGPQHF. For the CDR3, the DNA is TGTGCCAGTAGTATTTCTCTAGGGCCCCAGCATTTT.

The V and J genes are TRBV4-3 and TRBJ1-4; 10 nucleotides match TRBD1. CDR1 and CDR2 (germline): LGHNA, YSLEER. There are 15 residues in the CDR3. V was clipped by 5 bases and J by 7 bases; unmatched bases: 7. The CDR3 loop reads CASSTGQGLSEKLFF. The CDR3 region has the DNA TGCGCCAGCAGCACGGGACAGGGGCTTTCTGAAAAACTGTTTTTT.

This clone was recorded only once. The V call is TRBV21-1, the J call TRBJ2-5; TRBD2, the D gene given by the table, was not confirmed from the DNA. TRBV21-1 is a recognized pseudogene. The CDR3 contains 18 residues. CDR3: CASSPGTSGGVPGETQYF. The CDR3 coding sequence is TGTGCCAGCTCCCCGGGGACTAGCGGGGGGGTTCCGGGTGAGACCCAGTACTTC.

The V call is TRBV11-3, the J call TRBJ2-7, with D possibly TRBD2 on 6 matching bases. Per germline, CDR1 SGHNT and CDR2 YENEEA. V was clipped by 5 bases and J by 7 bases, with 21 bases between them. This CDR3 is 15 amino acids long. DNA for the CDR3: TGTGCCAGCAGCCCTAATTTGGGGTTCGCGGGGGAGCAGTACTTC. Amino acid sequence: CASSPNLGFAGEQYF.

The chain is built from TRBV10-2 and TRBJ1-1; possible D gene TRBD1, 6 bases. The CDR3 runs 14 residues. Trimming took off 1 base at V and 4 bases at J, with 10 bases between the two ends. Germline V CDR1 and CDR2: WSHSY, SAAADI. CDR3 residues: CASSEYPGATEAFF. The CDR3 DNA reads TGCGCCAGCAGTGAGTATCCAGGGGCCACTGAAGCTTTCTTT.

The J gene is TRBJ2-7, the V gene TRBV10-2; D call uncertain. This CDR3 comprises 12 residues. In germline, CDR1 is WSHSY, CDR2 SAAADI. V lost 6 bases to trimming and J lost 4 bases, with 10 bases between them. CDR3 coding DNA: TGCGCCAGCAGCTCGTCCGGGTACGAGCAGTACGTC. The encoded protein is CASSSSGYEQYV.

The V and J genes are TRBV5-5 and TRBJ1-1, with 7 nucleotides matching TRBD1. The CDR3 runs 14 residues. Germline V gene data show CDR1 as SGHKS and CDR2 as YYEKEE (reference sequence). Unmatched junction bases numbered 7, after V lost 4 bases and J lost 4 bases. CDR3: CASSRDRSPTEAFF. CDR3 in DNA: TGTGCCAGCAGCCGGGACAGATCTCCCACTGAAGCTTTCTTT. Drawing the rest from reference TRBV5-5 and TRBJ1-1, the complete variable domain is DAGVTQSPTHLIKTRGQQVTLRCSPISGHKSVSWYQQVLGQGPQFIFQYYEKEERGRGNFPDRFSARQFPNYSSELNVNALLLGDSALYLCASSRDRSPTEAFFGQGTRLTVV.

The chain joins TRBV12-3 or TRBV12-4 to TRBJ2-3, with D possibly being TRBD2 (6 bases). The CDR3 runs to 13 residues. V shed 6 bases and J shed 9 bases, with 16 bases lying between them. CDR3 protein: CASSRSTSPTQYF. The CDR3 region has the DNA TGTGCCAGCAGCCGATCCACTAGCCCCACGCAGTATTTT.

The V gene is TRBV7-3, the J gene TRBJ2-1, with TRBD2 identical over 9 bases. The junction had 17 bases not matched to a gene; V was cut back by 5 bases and J by 9 bases. Germline CDR1 SGHTA, CDR2 FQGTGA. This CDR3 has 17 amino acids. The CDR3 here is CASSPSSAGGPIGEQFF. The DNA for the CDR3 is TGTGCCAGCAGCCCGTCGTCTGCGGGGGGGCCAATTGGTGAGCAGTTCTTC.

V gene TRBV20-1 combines with J gene TRBJ1-2; D uncertain. Per the germline V gene, CDR1 is DFQATT and CDR2 is SNEGSKA (reference sequence). CDR3 length: 11 amino acids. Deletions cut 2 bases from V and 8 bases from J, with 9 bases between. CDR3 amino acids: CSARSGRGYTF. The CDR3 DNA is TGCAGTGCTAGATCGGGTCGCGGCTACACCTTC.

The V call is TRBV10-2, the J call TRBJ1-6; TRBD1 might be the D (6 bases). Trimming took 0 bases from V and 9 from J, leaving 12 bases between them. Germline V gene data show CDR1 as WSHSY and CDR2 as SAAADI. The CDR3 sequence is 15 residues long. CDR3 loop: CASSESQGERSPLHF. CDR3 nucleotides: TGCGCCAGCAGTGAGTCACAGGGTGAGCGTTCACCCCTCCACTTT.

The CDR3 here is CATSATGLAGYNEQFF. In DNA, the CDR3 is TGTGCCACCAGTGCCACGGGACTAGCGGGGTACAATGAGCAGTTCTTC. The chain uses TRBV24-1 and TRBJ2-1, with TRBD2 matching over 13 bases. V was clipped by 5 bases and J by 4 bases; unmatched bases: 4. The CDR3 extends over 16 amino acids. The germline CDR1 and CDR2 sequences are KGHDR and SFDVKD.

The chain joins TRBV3-1 (or the pseudogene TRBV3-2) to TRBJ2-4; maybe TRBD2 (5 bases). The V end lost 1 base, the J end lost 12 bases, and 7 bases lay between the germline ends. CDR3 length: 11 residues. Looked up from germline, CDR1 is LGHDT and CDR2 is YNNKEL (reference sequence). The DNA of the CDR3 is TGTGCCAGCAGCCAAGGAGGGAGTCAGTACTTC. Encoded protein: CASSQGGSQYF.